The 3 T cell receptor beta chains reported below all come from one sample, sequenced in a study of T cell repertoires in cytomegalovirus infection. MiXCR, run by TCRdb on the reads, gives a single entry per CDR3 protein. The sample records about 360,000 distinct CDR3 sequences, roughly 18% being singletons. The material sequenced was PBMCs. These receptors all come from a human donor in good health (CMV status not recorded). Some clones in this sample may be carry-over from other donors' samples.

V and J are TRBV14 and TRBJ1-5, with TRBD1 identical over 7 bases. V was pared by 0 bases and J by 5 bases, with 13 bases of the junction left unmatched. Germline V gene sequence: CDR1 SGHDN, CDR2 FVKESK. This CDR3 comprises 18 residues. The CDR3 spells CASSQDFPPGTEDQPQHF. DNA of the CDR3: TGTGCCAGCAGCCAAGATTTCCCGCCCGGGACAGAAGATCAGCCCCAGCATTTT.

This clonotype was seen many times. The chain employs TRBV20-1 and TRBJ2-7; unclear D gene. The germline V gene has CDR1 DFQATT and CDR2 SNEGSKA (reference sequence). Trimming stripped 6 bases from V and 0 bases from J, with 9 bases between. CDR3 length: 12 residues. CDR3: CSAPDLSYEQYF. The CDR3 DNA sequence: TGCAGTGCCCCGGACCTCTCCTACGAGCAGTACTTC.

This clonotype was found many times. CDR3 sequence reads: CASSARPNEKLFF. The CDR3 DNA follows: TGTGCCAGCAGCGCCCGACCTAATGAAAAACTGTTTTTT. The gene calls are TRBV7-2 and TRBJ1-4; D is unclear. The V end lost 5 bases, the J end lost 3 bases, and 7 bases lay between the germline ends. The CDR3 is 13 residues long. Germline-derived CDR1 and CDR2 are SGHTA and FQGNSA.